These 19 T cell receptor beta chains were sequenced from one sample in a study of shared clonotypes between healthy human individuals. Method: immunoSEQ multiplex PCR; TCRdb's copy keeps in-frame clones and lacks some. The table records around 2,000,000 clones, roughly 94% of them present only once. Naive CD8 populations comprised CD45RO-negative cells positively selected for CCR7, excluding terminally differentiated effector memory CD45RA+ cells. The sample taken for sequencing was naive CD8+ T cells sorted from blood. These receptors all stem from a man aged 18-30 years in good health.

The chain has TRBV9 and TRBJ2-2; tentative D call: TRBD1 (5 bases). Between the trimmed V and J ends, which lost 0 bases and 4 bases, there was a span of 16 bases. This CDR3 contains 17 residues. The germline gives CDR1 SGDLS, CDR2 YYNGEE. CDR3 DNA sequence: TGTGCCAGCAGCGTAGCAGCTCGGCAGGGTACCACCGGGGAGCTGTTTTTT. This translates into CASSVAARQGTTGELFF.

The gene calls are TRBV9 and TRBJ2-3; 10 bases are a match to TRBD2. This CDR3 region has 15 residues. CDR1 is SGDLS, CDR2 YYNGEE, per germline. After removal of 5 bases from V and 3 bases from J, the junction contained 6 bases not matched to a gene. The CDR3 loop is CASSTSGVTTDTQYF. The CDR3 DNA sequence: TGTGCCAGCAGTACTAGCGGGGTTACGACAGATACGCAGTATTTT. Together with reference TRBV9 and TRBJ2-3, the CDR3 gives the full variable domain: DSGVTQTPKHLITATGQRVTLRCSPRSGDLSVYWYQQSLDQGLQFLIQYYNGEERAKGNILERFSAQQFPDLHSELNLSSLELGDSALYFCASSTSGVTTDTQYFGPGTRLTVL.

V is TRBV29-1 and J is TRBJ2-3; the D is unclear. V was cut by 0 bases and J by 6 bases, with 7 bases left in between. CDR1 is SQVTM, CDR2 ANQGSEA, per germline. This CDR3 is built from 12 residues. DNA for the CDR3: TGCAGCGTTGAAGACGCGCTGGATACGCAGTATTTT. Its translation is CSVEDALDTQYF.

CDR3 loop: CASRPDISYEQYF. Here the CDR3 DNA reads TGTGCCAGCAGACCTGACATATCCTACGAGCAGTACTTC. The J gene is TRBJ2-7, the V gene TRBV27; no firm D call. Between the trimmed V and J ends, which lost 6 bases and 1 base, there was a span of 10 bases. The V gene's germline CDR1 is MNHEY and CDR2 SMNVEV (reference sequence). The length of the CDR3 is 13 residues.

The chain carries TRBV7-6 and TRBJ2-5, with D unresolved. The germline V gene encodes CDR1 SGHVS and CDR2 FNYEAQ. V lost 1 base, J lost 1 base, and 10 bases lay in between. CDR3 length: 15 amino acids. The CDR3 coding sequence is TGTGCCAGCAGCTTAGTGGCGGAAACCCAAGAGACCCAGTACTTC. Its protein product is CASSLVAETQETQYF.

This clone was seen more than once but under ten times. At one end the junction does not follow the germline gene, possibly because of a read error. CDR3 sequence reads: CASSIQGRATPHF. In DNA form, the CDR3 reads TGTGCCAGTAGTATACAGGGTAGGGCCACCCCGCACTTC. This sequence joins TRBV19 and TRBJ2-4; a possible D gene is TRBD1 (5 bases). Per germline, CDR1 LNHDA and CDR2 SQIVND (reference sequence). This CDR3 is built from 13 residues. The full variable domain, with the rest looked up from reference TRBV19 and TRBJ2-4, is DGGITQSPKYLFRKEGQNVTLSCEQNLNHDAMYWYRQDPGQGLRLIYYSQIVNDFQKGDIAEGYSVSREKKESFPLTVTSAQKNPTAFYLCASSIQGRATPHFGAGTRLSVL.

The genes are TRBV4-3 and TRBJ2-7, with D possibly TRBD2 on 5 matching bases. This CDR3 has 15 residues. The V gene lost 1 base and the J gene lost 3 bases, with 13 bases spanning the gap. Germline assignment: CDR1 LGHNA and CDR2 YSLEER. CDR3 coding DNA: TGCGCCAGCAGCCAAGTTGATAGCGTTAACTACGAGCAGTACTTC. As protein: CASSQVDSVNYEQYF.

CDR3 sequence (DNA): TGTGCCGGTGAGGACAGGGGGCTTAAGGAAAAACTGTTTTTT. Translating gives CAGEDRGLKEKLFF. V usage is TRBV19 and J usage is TRBJ1-4, with 11 bases matching TRBD1. V lost 11 bases to trimming and J lost 8 bases; unmatched junction nucleotides: 10. Per germline, CDR1 LNHDA and CDR2 SQIVND (reference sequence). The CDR3 runs to 14 residues.

The rearrangement uses TRBV5-1 and TRBJ2-7; 15 bases are shared with TRBD2. With V trimmed by 4 bases and J by 6 bases, 8 bases remained unmatched. The CDR3 has 16 amino acids. Germline CDR1 reads SGHRS; CDR2 reads YFSETQ. The CDR3 DNA follows: TGCGCCAGCAGCCACGGACTAGCGGGGGGGCCCCTCGAGCAGTACTTC. Its protein product is CASSHGLAGGPLEQYF.

This sequence joins TRBV4-1 and TRBJ2-7; TRBD1 agrees at 7 bases. This CDR3 region has 15 residues. CDR1 and CDR2 (germline): MGHRA, YSYEKL. V shed 1 base and J 3 bases; nucleotides not matched to a gene: 6. The CDR3 coding sequence is TGCGCCAGCAGCCAAGCAATCGGGACAGTCTACGAGCAGTACTTC. Translation: CASSQAIGTVYEQYF.

This chain links TRBV28 with TRBJ1-5; TRBD1 might be the D (6 bases). Germline CDR1 and CDR2: MDHEN and SYDVKM. CDR3 size: 15 residues. Trimming pared 3 bases from V and 3 bases from J, leaving 12 bases between. The CDR3 sequence: CASSFGQGNNQPQHF. CDR3 sequence (DNA): TGTGCCAGCAGTTTCGGCCAGGGGAACAATCAGCCCCAGCATTTT.

The chain combines TRBV28 with TRBJ2-2; no clear D. Trimming cost V 1 base and J 5 bases, with 8 bases left between them. Germline CDR1 and CDR2: MDHEN and SYDVKM. The CDR3 spans 14 residues. As DNA, the CDR3 is TGTGCCAGCAGTTTATTTCGGGCTACCGGGGAGCTGTTTTTT. It codes for CASSLFRATGELFF.

On this clone: At one end, the junction sequence differs from germline, possibly due to a read error. The chain combines TRBV6-5 with TRBJ1-6, with no clear D. In germline, CDR1 is MNHEY, CDR2 SVGAGI. There are 15 residues in the CDR3. The CDR3 DNA reads TGTGCCAGCAGCTACTCGTGGACGGCGAATTCACCCCTCCACTTT. This sequence encodes CASSYSWTANSPLHF.

The chain joins TRBV7-9 to TRBJ1-6; D is unresolved. The CDR3 is made up of 15 amino acids. V lost 5 bases, J lost 4 bases, and 12 bases lay in between. The germline CDR1 and CDR2 sequences are SEHNR and FQNEAQ (reference sequence). Here the CDR3 DNA reads TGTGCCAGCAGCGATGAAGGGCATTATAATTCACCCCTCCACTTT. Protein: CASSDEGHYNSPLHF. The whole variable domain, filled in from reference TRBV7-9 and TRBJ1-6, reads DTGVSQNPRHKITKRGQNVTFRCDPISEHNRLYWYRQTLGQGPEFLTYFQNEAQLEKSRLLSDRFSAERPKGSFSTLEIQRTEQGDSAMYLCASSDEGHYNSPLHFGNGTRLTVT.

This sequence joins TRBV5-1 and TRBJ2-3; TRBD2 might be the D (5 bases). Trimming stripped 3 bases from V and 2 bases from J, with 16 bases between. Germline CDR1 is SGHRS and CDR2 is YFSETQ. This CDR3 is built from 16 residues. The CDR3 here is CASSWEREGYTDTQYF. Written as DNA, the CDR3 is TGCGCCAGCAGCTGGGAACGAGAGGGTTACACAGATACGCAGTATTTT. The entire variable domain, with the rest obtained from reference TRBV5-1 and TRBJ2-3, is as follows: KAGVTQTPRYLIKTRGQQVTLSCSPISGHRSVSWYQQTPGQGLQFLFEYFSETQRNKGNFPGRFSGRQFSNSRSEMNVSTLELGDSALYLCASSWEREGYTDTQYFGPGTRLTVL.

The CDR3, as DNA: TGCGCCAGCAGCCAAGATAGGTATGTGGACACCATATATTTT. This sequence encodes CASSQDRYVDTIYF. V is TRBV4-1 and J is TRBJ1-3, with D unclear. Germline CDR1 and CDR2: MGHRA and YSYEKL. V shed 0 bases and J shed 8 bases, with 11 bases lying between them. CDR3 length equals 14 residues.

V and J are TRBV10-3 and TRBJ1-6, with a possible D match to TRBD1 (6 bases). With 8 bases removed from V and 11 bases from J, the gap between germline ends came to 13 bases. The germline V gene encodes CDR1 ENHRY and CDR2 SYGVKD. This CDR3 comprises 12 residues. In DNA, the CDR3 is TGTGCCATCGGACAGCCTCTGGCACCCCTCCACTTT. This encodes CAIGQPLAPLHF.

This chain joins TRBV6-6 and TRBJ2-7, with D possibly matching TRBD1 (6 bases). Per germline, CDR1 MNHNY and CDR2 SVGAGI (reference sequence). V lost 4 bases to trimming and J lost 4 bases, with 14 bases between them. CDR3 length equals 14 residues. This CDR3 reads CASSSGQSPYEQYF. Here the CDR3 DNA reads TGTGCCAGCAGTTCCGGACAGAGCCCGTACGAGCAGTACTTC.

The chain uses TRBV6-5 and TRBJ2-2; 7 bases are shared with TRBD2. Germline V gives CDR1 MNHEY, CDR2 SVGAGI. Germline trimming cut 5 bases from V and 1 base from J; bases unmatched to any gene: 4. The CDR3 length is 15 residues. The CDR3 here is CASSPSGGNTGELFF. The CDR3 DNA sequence: TGTGCCAGCAGTCCTTCGGGGGGGAACACCGGGGAGCTGTTTTTT.